A selection of T cell receptor beta chains follows, all from one sample in a study of T cell repertoires in cytomegalovirus infection. TCRdb redid the calling of the reads with MiXCR, one entry per CDR3 protein. The sample shows some 120,000 distinct CDR3 sequences, around 30% of them seen only once. The antigens these receptors bind are not known. The starting material was CD8+ T cells from cultured PBMCs, obtained from culture after CMV antigen stimulation. Receptors were obtained from a human donor in good health (CMV status not recorded). Some clones in this sample may be carry-over from other donors' samples. Each CDR3 is given with its conserved first and last residue. The D gene is left open where the match is weak. Size is omitted from some rows. Given values are once, few, many or a class for expanded clones.

TRBJ2-7,-,TRBV7-6,-,TGTGCCAGCAGCTTAACGGGGTTTCCCTACGAGGAGCAGTACTTC,CASSLTGFPYEEQYF
TRBJ1-1,-,TRBV6-1,-,TGTGCCAGCATTGAAACTCTTCTAAGTAGGGACACTGAAGCTTTCTTT,CASIETLLSRDTEAFF
TRBJ1-1,few,TRBV12-3/TRBV12-4,-,TGTGCCACCAATGGAGGAGTGGGAGCTTTCTTT,CATNGGVGAFF
TRBJ1-1,-,TRBV27,TRBD1,TGTGCCAGCAGTGGACAGGGGAACACTGAAGCTTTCTTT,CASSGQGNTEAFF
TRBJ2-3,many,TRBV7-2,-,TGTGCCAGCAGCGAGGACGCAGGATTTGATACGCAGTATTTT,CASSEDAGFDTQYF
TRBJ2-7,-,TRBV5-1,-,TGCGCCAGCAGCCGCGCTGGGTTGAATGAGCAGTACTTC,CASSRAGLNEQYF
TRBJ1-6,few,TRBV6-2/TRBV6-3,-,TGTGCCAGCAGCGATACGGACCTCTATAATTCACCCCTCCACTTT,CASSDTDLYNSPLHF
TRBJ1-2,few,TRBV29-1,TRBD1,TGCAGCGTTGAAAGTCAGGGGGATGGCTACACCTTC,CSVESQGDGYTF
TRBJ2-3,-,TRBV7-3,TRBD2,TGTGCCAGCAGCTTAATAGCGGGGGCGGGCACAGATACGCAGTATTTT,CASSLIAGAGTDTQYF
TRBJ2-5,-,TRBV7-2,-,TGTGCCAGCAGCTTAGGATCGGGGCTCGGGGCGCCTGAGACCCAGTACTTC,CASSLGSGLGAPETQYF
TRBJ1-1,-,TRBV2,-,TGTGCCAGCAGTGATCCCCCCGGGAACACTGAAGCTTTCTTT,CASSDPPGNTEAFF
TRBJ2-5,few,TRBV7-6,TRBD2,TGTGCCAGCAGCCCGCCCCTGGGGGGGCAAGAGACCCAGTACTTC,CASSPPLGGQETQYF
TRBJ2-1,-,TRBV4-2,-,TGTGCCAGCAGCCAAGACAGAGGCTCGGGGAATGAGCAGTTCTTC,CASSQDRGSGNEQFF
TRBJ2-5,-,TRBV7-2,TRBD2,TGTGCCAGCAGCCCCAGCGGGGGGGCGTCAGAGACCCAGTACTTC,CASSPSGGASETQYF
TRBJ2-6,-,TRBV2,-,TGTGCCAGCAGATTTGGGAGGTTCTCTGGGGCCAACGTCCTGACTTTC,CASRFGRFSGANVLTF
TRBJ2-6,few,TRBV20-1,-,TGCAGTGCTCTCTCCAGCCACTCTGGGGCCAACGTCCTGACTTTC,CSALSSHSGANVLTF
TRBJ2-5,-,TRBV6-5,-,TGTGCCAGCAGTTTCGGGGGCGGGACTGCATCGCCCCAGTACTTC,CASSFGGGTASPQYF
TRBJ1-2,-,TRBV28,TRBD1,TGTGCCAGCAGTCGGACTCGGGACAGGTCCTGGGAGGGGCGAGCATTGGATGGCTACACCTTC,CASSRTRDRSWEGRALDGYTF
TRBJ2-3,-,TRBV29-1,TRBD2,TGCAGCGTTGAAGATTGGGGAGGGGCCACAGATACGCAGTATTTT,CSVEDWGGATDTQYF
TRBJ2-3,few,TRBV28,-,TGTGCCAGCAGTCCCCGGTCCTACACAGATACGCAGTATTTT,CASSPRSYTDTQYF
TRBJ2-7,-,TRBV10-3,-,TGTGCCATCGGGGGGCAGGGCACCTACGAGCAGTACTTC,CAIGGQGTYEQYF
TRBJ1-1,many,TRBV20-1,-,TGCAGTGCTTCCAGACAGGTTATGAACACTGAAGCTTTCTTT,CSASRQVMNTEAFF